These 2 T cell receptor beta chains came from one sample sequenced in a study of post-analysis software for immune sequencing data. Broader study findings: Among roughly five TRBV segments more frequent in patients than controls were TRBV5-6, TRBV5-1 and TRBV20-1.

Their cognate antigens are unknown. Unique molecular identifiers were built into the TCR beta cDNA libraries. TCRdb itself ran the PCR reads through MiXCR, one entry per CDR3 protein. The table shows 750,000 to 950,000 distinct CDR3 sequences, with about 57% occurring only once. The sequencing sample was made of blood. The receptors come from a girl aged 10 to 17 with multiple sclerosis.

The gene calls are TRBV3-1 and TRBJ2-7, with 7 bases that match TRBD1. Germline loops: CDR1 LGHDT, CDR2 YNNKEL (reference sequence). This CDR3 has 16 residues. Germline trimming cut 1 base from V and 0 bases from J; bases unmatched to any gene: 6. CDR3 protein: CASSQGPDRSSYEQYF. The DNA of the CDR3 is TGTGCCAGCAGCCAAGGGCCGGACAGGAGCTCCTACGAGCAGTACTTC.

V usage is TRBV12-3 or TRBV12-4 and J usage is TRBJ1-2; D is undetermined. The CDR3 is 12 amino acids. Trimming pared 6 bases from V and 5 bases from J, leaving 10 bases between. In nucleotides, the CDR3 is TGTGCCAGCAGACCCGACGGATATGGCTACACCTTC. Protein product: CASRPDGYGYTF.